The TCR beta chain described here comes from a study of blood T cell repertoires in COVID-19. This clone showed up just once. Unmatched junction bases numbered 6, after V lost 6 bases and J lost 6 bases. Germline V gene sequence: CDR1 MNHEY, CDR2 SVGAGI. This CDR3 has 14 amino acids. TCRdb's table, derived via immunoSEQ multiplex PCR, lists solely in-frame clones and lacks some. The sample contains about 40,000 clones, 80% to 90% of which appear only once. This receptor was obtained from a woman aged 70-85 years with acute or convalescent COVID-19. The sequencing sample was made of peripheral blood. The chain uses TRBV6-5 and TRBJ2-7, with 12 bases lining up with TRBD2. The CDR3 is CASRPTSGGSEQYV. The CDR3 coding sequence is TGTGCCAGCAGGCCGACTAGCGGGGGTTCCGAGCAGTACGTC.